Listed here are 4 T cell receptor beta chains from one sample, sequenced in a study of T cell responses to AZD1222 COVID-19 vaccine. Some clones are missing from TCRdb's copy, which holds only in-frame ones; the method was immunoSEQ multiplex PCR. The sample lists 95,000 to 150,000 clones, around 85% seen once, with roughly 6.2% in the top ten. The sample here was peripheral blood, taken on day 0 of AZD1222 vaccination. Receptor source: an adult in good health.

The chain recombines TRBV12-3 or TRBV12-4 with TRBJ1-5; D not certain. The CDR3 sequence is 12 residues long. Between the trimmed V and J ends, which lost 9 bases and 2 bases, there was a span of 8 bases. The CDR3 sequence: CASGDGNQPQHF. The CDR3 nucleotides are TGTGCCAGTGGGGATGGCAATCAGCCCCAGCATTTT.

The table lists this clone with a count of one. For the CDR3, the DNA is TGTGCCAGCAGCCGTCAGGGCTTTGCGCAGTATTTT. Protein: CASSRQGFAQYF. This chain uses TRBV7-2 with TRBJ2-3; TRBD1 might be the D (5 bases). V lost 5 bases and J 10 bases, leaving 13 bases between the germline ends. The CDR3 is made up of 12 amino acids. In germline, CDR1 is SGHTA, CDR2 FQGNSA.

Only a few counts were recorded for this clone. The gene calls are TRBV29-1 and TRBJ2-7; D not certain. Germline values: CDR1 SQVTM, CDR2 ANQGSEA. This CDR3 is built from 11 residues. V lost 4 bases and J 4 bases, leaving 8 bases between the germline ends. In DNA, the CDR3 is TGCAGCGTTGCATCGAGTTACGAGCAGTACTTC. Residues: CSVASSYEQYF.

The CDR3 loop reads CSVTGGNTEAFF. CDR3 coding DNA: TGCAGTGTAACAGGGGGGAACACTGAAGCTTTCTTT. The chain has TRBV29-1 and TRBJ1-1; 8 bases are a match to TRBD1. Germline V gives CDR1 SQVTM, CDR2 ANQGSEA. The CDR3 contains 12 residues.